The 31 T cell receptor beta chains presented below share a single source sample, sequenced in a study of beta chain features in type 1 diabetes. Study-wide points: Shortening that was moderate but significant affected the TCRB CDR3s of Type 1 diabetes patients in all four CD4+ subsets.

Which antigens these TCRs recognize remains unknown. The entirety of the isolated RNA underwent reverse transcription, so expressed TCRB transcripts were sequenced. Sequencing was performed with immunoSEQ multiplex PCR; in TCRdb, only in-frame clones are kept and a portion is missing. Here the sample spans a few hundred thousand clones, 10% to 15% being singletons. Sequenced material: naive CD4+ T cells from blood. These receptors all stem from a woman under 30 with type 1 diabetes.

This clone appeared a few times. V is TRBV4-1 and J is TRBJ2-1; no firm D call. CDR1 MGHRA and CDR2 YSYEKL come from the germline V gene. The CDR3 is 16 residues long. V lost 2 bases and J 7 bases, leaving 18 bases between the germline ends. The CDR3 DNA sequence: TGCGCCAGCAGCCAATCACTCATCGGCGGAGCTAATGAGCAGTTCTTC. It specifies CASSQSLIGGANEQFF.

This sequence joins TRBV20-1 and TRBJ2-7; D is undetermined. The CDR3 extends over 11 amino acids. The ends were cut back, 3 bases at V and 3 bases at J, with 6 bases in the middle. Germline CDR1 is DFQATT and CDR2 is SNEGSKA (reference sequence). The CDR3 spells CSARQNYEQYF. The CDR3 DNA sequence: TGCAGTGCTAGGCAGAACTACGAGCAGTACTTC.

This clone came up a few times. This chain uses TRBV7-3 with TRBJ2-5, with TRBD2 matching 7 bases. Germline CDR1 is SGHTA and CDR2 is FQGTGA. Germline trimming cut 2 bases from V and 3 bases from J; bases unmatched to any gene: 6. CDR3 size: 15 residues. The CDR3 DNA reads TGTGCCAGCAGCTTAGGCCTAGCGGAAAAAGAGACCCAGTACTTC. Its translation: CASSLGLAEKETQYF.

This clone has a handful of counts. This chain joins TRBV7-8 and TRBJ2-5, with 10 bases matching TRBD2. CDR1 is SGHVS, CDR2 FQNEAQ, per germline. With 5 bases clipped from V and 4 bases from J, the junction kept 10 bases outside the gene matches. CDR3 length: 16 residues. The CDR3 sequence is CASSTRILAGAETQYF. The CDR3 coding sequence is TGTGCCAGCAGCACCCGAATCCTAGCGGGAGCAGAGACCCAGTACTTC. The whole variable domain, filled in from reference TRBV7-8 and TRBJ2-5, reads GAGVSQSPRYKVAKRGQDVALRCDPISGHVSLFWYQQALGQGPEFLTYFQNEAQLDKSGLPSDRFFAERPEGSVSTLKIQRTQQEDSAVYLCASSTRILAGAETQYFGPGTRLLVL.

There are a few counts of this clone. The chain has TRBV7-8 and TRBJ2-1; maybe TRBD2 (6 bases). The ends were cut back, 3 bases at V and 5 bases at J, with 14 bases in the middle. The germline V gene encodes CDR1 SGHVS and CDR2 FQNEAQ. This CDR3 spans 15 amino acids. CDR3 sequence (DNA): TGTGCCAGCAGCTTGGGGGGACTGGCAAACAATGAGCAGTTCTTC. Protein sequence: CASSLGGLANNEQFF. The full variable domain, its missing parts supplied by reference TRBV7-8 and TRBJ2-1, is GAGVSQSPRYKVAKRGQDVALRCDPISGHVSLFWYQQALGQGPEFLTYFQNEAQLDKSGLPSDRFFAERPEGSVSTLKIQRTQQEDSAVYLCASSLGGLANNEQFFGPGTRLTVL.

This clone was detected a few times. V is TRBV29-1 and J is TRBJ2-7; TRBD2 matches at 13 bases. The CDR3 spans 16 residues. With 0 bases clipped from V and 2 bases from J, the junction kept 4 bases outside the gene matches. Germline-derived CDR1 and CDR2 are SQVTM and ANQGSEA. The CDR3 sequence: CSVEDRTSGGAYEQYF. The CDR3 bases are TGCAGCGTTGAAGATCGAACTAGCGGGGGGGCCTACGAGCAGTACTTC.

This clone was detected a few times. The CDR3 loop is CASSQVAGGTGEQFF. CDR3 nucleotides: TGCGCCAGCAGCCAAGTAGCGGGGGGGACCGGTGAGCAGTTCTTC. The V and J genes are TRBV4-3 and TRBJ2-1, with TRBD2 matching over 11 bases. Losses at the gene ends were 1 base for V and 9 bases for J; bases not matched to a gene: 5. The CDR3 covers 15 residues. Germline loops: CDR1 LGHNA, CDR2 YSLEER.

This clone turned up a few times. The chain is built from TRBV7-2 and TRBJ1-2; no reliable D call. This CDR3 is built from 14 residues. The V end was cut by 8 bases, the J end by 8 bases, with 21 bases between. Germline CDR1 and CDR2: SGHTA and FQGNSA. The CDR3 sequence is CASVSRETLQGYTF. DNA of the CDR3: TGTGCCAGCGTCTCCCGAGAGACCCTACAGGGCTACACCTTC.

This clone was detected a few times. J is TRBJ2-5 and V is TRBV6-1, with 7 bases lining up with TRBD1. CDR3 size: 15 residues. Germline V gene data show CDR1 as MNHNS and CDR2 as SASEGT. V gave up 3 bases and J gave up 5 bases; unmatched junction bases: 9. The CDR3 sequence is CASSDRTGLAETQYF. The CDR3 DNA reads as TGTGCCAGCAGTGACAGGACAGGTCTGGCGGAGACCCAGTACTTC.

This clone was counted between two and nine times. DNA of the CDR3: TGTGCCAGCAGCGTAGCTAGTATAGGTGGCTACACCTTC. Translated: CASSVASIGGYTF. The chain combines TRBV9 with TRBJ1-2; unclear D gene. CDR1 SGDLS and CDR2 YYNGEE come from the germline V gene. The CDR3 contains 13 residues. V lost 0 bases to trimming and J lost 7 bases, with 10 bases between them.

This clone was detected a few times. This chain connects TRBV18 to TRBJ2-5, with D possibly matching TRBD2 (6 bases). Trimming took 3 bases from V and 4 from J, leaving 15 bases between them. Per the germline V gene, CDR1 is KGHSH and CDR2 is LQKENI. The CDR3 is 15 amino acids. CDR3 amino acids: CASSPLGSGGETQYF. As DNA, the CDR3 is TGTGCCAGCTCACCCCTGGGTAGCGGTGGAGAGACCCAGTACTTC.

Points on this clone: The sample contains more than one DNA sequence encoding this CDR3. The chain uses TRBV18 and TRBJ1-2; 8 nucleotides line up with TRBD1. The CDR3 has 12 amino acids. Trimming at V came to 3 bases and at J to 8 bases, leaving 2 bases not matched to a gene. Per the germline V gene, CDR1 is KGHSH and CDR2 is LQKENI. CDR3: CASSPDRAGYTF. For the CDR3, the DNA is TGTGCCAGCTCACCGGACAGGGCGGGCTACACCTTC.

This clone was counted only a few times. Distinct nucleotide sequences in the sample also encode this CDR3. Here the CDR3 reads CASSPPGLQETQYF. The CDR3 DNA follows: TGTGCCAGCTCACCGCCGGGACTACAAGAGACCCAGTACTTC. The chain couples TRBV18 to TRBJ2-5, with 7 bases aligning to TRBD2. CDR1 is KGHSH, CDR2 LQKENI, per germline. This CDR3 has 14 residues. The junction had 3 bases not matched to a gene; V was cut back by 3 bases and J by 2 bases.

V usage is TRBV11-1 and J usage is TRBJ1-1; D is perhaps TRBD1 (6 bases). Trimming cost V 2 bases and J 4 bases, with 14 bases left between them. The germline gives CDR1 SGHAT, CDR2 FQDESV (reference sequence). This CDR3 has 15 amino acids. CDR3 loop: CASSLTGQLGTEAFF. CDR3 nucleotides: TGTGCCAGCAGCTTAACAGGACAGCTGGGCACTGAAGCTTTCTTT.

This clone was seen a few times. This sequence joins TRBV7-9 and TRBJ2-2; D call uncertain. The V end lost 1 base, the J end lost 5 bases, and 8 bases lay between the germline ends. The CDR3 is 14 residues long. The germline V gene has CDR1 SEHNR and CDR2 FQNEAQ (reference sequence). Written as DNA, the CDR3 is TGTGCCAGCAGCTTAGAGACACCGACCGGGGAGCTGTTTTTT. Translation: CASSLETPTGELFF.

The chain uses TRBV7-6 and TRBJ2-3, with 8 positions matching TRBD2. With 1 base clipped from V and 6 bases from J, the junction kept 6 bases outside the gene matches. The CDR3 consists of 15 residues. Germline values: CDR1 SGHVS, CDR2 FNYEAQ. CDR3 in amino acids: CASSLVAGSADTQYF. The CDR3 nucleotides are TGTGCCAGCAGCTTAGTAGCGGGGTCCGCCGATACGCAGTATTTT.

This clone turned up a few times. The chain couples TRBV6-6 to TRBJ2-5; D is possibly TRBD2 (6 bases). V was shortened by 6 bases and J by 4 bases, with 15 bases between the two germline ends. CDR1 MNHNY and CDR2 SVGAGI come from the germline V gene (reference sequence). The CDR3 covers 14 residues. The CDR3 DNA reads TGTGCCAGCAGCTCCGGAAGGGGAGGAGAGACCCAGTACTTC. It specifies CASSSGRGGETQYF.

This clone came up a few times. The gene calls are TRBV2 and TRBJ2-4, with D tentatively TRBD2 (6 bases). Germline CDR1 is SNHLY and CDR2 is FYNNEI. The V and J ends lost 6 bases and 10 bases respectively, with 13 bases between them. The CDR3 has 12 residues. The CDR3 region has the DNA TGTGCCAGCAGGGACACCGCGGGGATTCAGTACTTC. This sequence encodes CASRDTAGIQYF.

This clone was counted only a few times. The chain links TRBV7-9 to TRBJ2-2, with D possibly being TRBD1 (6 bases). With 9 bases removed from V and 1 base from J, the gap between germline ends came to 18 bases. The CDR3 contains 16 residues. Germline-derived CDR1 and CDR2 are SEHNR and FQNEAQ (reference sequence). The CDR3 is CASPPVGGRNTGELFF. Written as DNA, the CDR3 is TGTGCCAGTCCTCCCGTTGGGGGCCGGAACACCGGGGAGCTGTTTTTT.

The sample holds a few counts of this clone. This rearrangement joins TRBV10-3 to TRBJ1-1; 9 bases are shared with TRBD1. This CDR3 contains 14 residues. Germline CDR1 ENHRY, CDR2 SYGVKD. V lost 7 bases, J lost 1 base, and 4 bases stayed unmatched. The CDR3 nucleotides are TGTGCCATCACGAAGGACAGGGGGAACACTGAAGCTTTCTTT. Translation: CAITKDRGNTEAFF.

There are a few counts of this clone. The chain recombines TRBV7-2 with TRBJ2-1; 12 bases fit TRBD2. CDR1 and CDR2 (germline): SGHTA, FQGNSA. Trimming took 0 bases from V and 9 from J; bases not matched to a gene: 6. CDR3 size: 16 residues. CDR3 protein: CASSLALAGGGGEQFF. CDR3 coding DNA: TGTGCCAGCAGCTTAGCCCTAGCGGGAGGGGGCGGTGAGCAGTTCTTC.

The rearrangement links TRBV4-3 to TRBJ2-2; D uncertain. CDR3 length: 16 residues. Germline loops: CDR1 LGHNA, CDR2 YSLEER. The ends were cut back, 4 bases at V and 0 bases at J, with 12 bases in the middle. The CDR3 DNA follows: TGCGCCAGCAGCCCGCGAAGCTCTTCGAACACCGGGGAGCTGTTTTTT. Its translation is CASSPRSSSNTGELFF.

The chain has TRBV30 and TRBJ2-7; TRBD1 matches 7 bases. V lost 7 bases, J lost 9 bases, and 9 bases stayed unmatched. Germline loops: CDR1 GTSNPN, CDR2 SVGIG (reference sequence). The CDR3 length is 11 residues. In DNA, the CDR3 is TGTGCCTTACTATACAGGGGAACGCAGTACTTC. It encodes CALLYRGTQYF.

Here the CDR3 reads CASSVGFGGGSSYEQYF. Here the CDR3 DNA reads TGTGCCAGCAGCGTAGGTTTCGGCGGGGGGAGCTCCTACGAGCAGTACTTC. This rearrangement joins TRBV9 to TRBJ2-7; 8 bases align to TRBD2. CDR3 length: 17 residues. V shed 0 bases and J 0 bases; nucleotides not matched to a gene: 8. Germline values: CDR1 SGDLS, CDR2 YYNGEE.

The chain combines TRBV6-6 with TRBJ1-5; D remains ambiguous. The CDR3 spans 15 residues. CDR1 and CDR2 from the germline V gene are MNHNY and SVGAGI (reference sequence). Trimming removed 5 bases from V and 0 bases from J, with 11 bases in between. The CDR3 nucleotides are TGTGCCAGCAGTGACCGGTGGAGTAGCAATCAGCCCCAGCATTTT. Translated, it gives CASSDRWSSNQPQHF.

The rearrangement uses TRBV25-1 and TRBJ1-1; no clear D. The CDR3 contains 14 residues. The ends were cut back, 8 bases at V and 1 base at J, with 14 bases in the middle. CDR1 is MGHDK, CDR2 SYGVNS, per germline. For the CDR3, the DNA is TGTGCCAGCGGCCGCGGACGGGGGAACACTGAAGCTTTCTTT. Translation: CASGRGRGNTEAFF.

This clone was seen only a few times. The gene calls are TRBV4-1 and TRBJ2-6; TRBD1 agrees at 7 bases. Germline CDR1 is MGHRA and CDR2 is YSYEKL. With V trimmed by 2 bases and J by 4 bases, 5 bases remained unmatched. The CDR3 is 16 amino acids. CDR3 amino acids: CASSQTTGSGANVLTF. The CDR3 DNA reads as TGCGCCAGCAGCCAAACGACAGGGTCGGGGGCCAACGTCCTGACTTTC.

The V gene is TRBV30, the J gene TRBJ2-2; TRBD1 matches 9 bases. Germline values: CDR1 GTSNPN, CDR2 SVGIG (reference sequence). The CDR3 is 15 residues long. The junction had 10 bases not matched to a gene; V was cut back by 8 bases and J by 3 bases. The CDR3 DNA is TGTGCCGGGGGCTTAGACAGGGGGTACACCGGGGAGCTGTTTTTT. This sequence encodes CAGGLDRGYTGELFF.

The V call is TRBV28, the J call TRBJ2-5; D not resolved. CDR3 size: 12 residues. V lost 5 bases, J lost 2 bases, and 6 bases lay in between. CDR1 MDHEN and CDR2 SYDVKM come from the germline V gene. CDR3 sequence reads: CASSPPQETQYF. The CDR3 region has the DNA TGTGCCAGCAGTCCCCCACAAGAGACCCAGTACTTC.

This chain links TRBV7-7 with TRBJ2-3, with 12 bases lining up with TRBD1. Germline lookup yields CDR1 SSHAT and CDR2 FNYEAQ (reference sequence). V was clipped by 5 bases and J by 4 bases; unmatched bases: 4. This CDR3 region has 15 residues. The CDR3 nucleotides are TGTGCCAGCAGCCCGGGACAGGGGGCCGCAGATACGCAGTATTTT. This gives the protein CASSPGQGAADTQYF.

A few counts support this clone. The rearrangement links TRBV14 to TRBJ2-7; 7 nucleotides agree with TRBD2. Germline trimming cut 4 bases from V and 0 bases from J; bases unmatched to any gene: 6. This CDR3 contains 15 residues. Germline assignment: CDR1 SGHDN and CDR2 FVKESK. DNA for the CDR3: TGTGCCAGCAGCCGGGAGGGCCCGCTCTCCTACGAGCAGTACTTC. It encodes CASSREGPLSYEQYF.